These 24 T cell receptor beta chains share one sample of origin, sequenced in a study of long-term antiretroviral therapy in people with HIV. A v3.0 immunoSEQ assay was performed at survey level. Clones were sequenced by immunoSEQ multiplex PCR, and TCRdb holds only the in-frame ones, with some missing. Of 20,000 to 25,000 clones detected, roughly 80% appear once; the ten largest clones hold 4.5% to 6.5%. Sequenced material: unsorted PBMCs, taken 0.2 years after starting antiretroviral therapy. The receptors shown here come from a woman between 25 and 40 years old with HIV.

The chain couples TRBV5-8 to TRBJ2-3; D unresolved. V lost 5 bases and J 0 bases, leaving 19 bases between the germline ends. Per germline, CDR1 SGHTS and CDR2 YDEGEE. This CDR3 is 17 amino acids long. CDR3 coding DNA: TGTGCCAGCAGAACGTTCCTACGCCTACTTAGCACAGATACGCAGTATTTT. Protein product: CASRTFLRLLSTDTQYF.

The chain couples TRBV6-1 to TRBJ1-1, with D possibly TRBD1 on 6 matching bases. Germline CDR1 reads MNHNS; CDR2 reads SASEGT. V gave up 7 bases and J gave up 11 bases, with 20 bases separating them. This CDR3 region has 13 residues. The CDR3 reads CASTDPGTWVAFF. DNA for the CDR3: TGTGCCAGCACTGATCCCGGGACATGGGTGGCTTTCTTT.

The rearrangement joins TRBV27 to TRBJ1-1; D is undetermined. Germline lookup yields CDR1 MNHEY and CDR2 SMNVEV (reference sequence). The V gene lost 5 bases and the J gene lost 1 base, with 11 bases spanning the gap. The CDR3 loop spans 14 amino acids. The CDR3 DNA sequence: TGTGCCAGCAGTGGGCATAGCGGGAACACTGAAGCTTTCTTT. Translating gives CASSGHSGNTEAFF.

This chain links TRBV27 with TRBJ2-7, with TRBD1 matching over 8 bases. From germline, CDR1 is MNHEY and CDR2 SMNVEV (reference sequence). J was trimmed by 0 bases and V by 5 bases; bases with no gene match: 9. The CDR3 length is 16 residues. The CDR3 is CASSISRTGSSYEQYF. The CDR3 DNA is TGTGCCAGCAGTATCAGCAGGACAGGGAGCTCCTACGAGCAGTACTTC.

V is TRBV27 and J is TRBJ1-1; D might be TRBD1 (6 bases). V dropped 3 bases and J dropped 0 bases, with 14 bases sitting between them. CDR3 size: 16 residues. Per germline, CDR1 MNHEY and CDR2 SMNVEV (reference sequence). Here the CDR3 reads CASSLEAGDLNTEAFF. Written as DNA, the CDR3 is TGTGCCAGCAGTTTGGAGGCAGGGGACTTGAACACTGAAGCTTTCTTT.

The V call is TRBV5-1, the J call TRBJ2-1; no clear D gene. Looked up from germline, CDR1 is SGHRS and CDR2 is YFSETQ. The V end lost 4 bases, the J end lost 6 bases, and 8 bases lay between the germline ends. CDR3 size: 12 residues. The CDR3 sequence is CASSQRVNEQFF. As DNA, the CDR3 is TGCGCCAGCAGCCAAAGAGTCAATGAGCAGTTCTTC.

This chain connects TRBV5-1 to TRBJ2-1, with D hard to call. Germline V gene lookup returns CDR1 SGHRS and CDR2 YFSETQ. The CDR3 contains 13 residues. V shed 1 base and J shed 6 bases, with 8 bases lying between them. The CDR3 DNA reads as TGCGCCAGCAGCTTGCCAGGAAGCAATGAGCAGTTCTTC. This gives the protein CASSLPGSNEQFF.

The chain is built from TRBV19 and TRBJ1-4; D gene unclear. The CDR3 is 13 residues long. V was cut by 3 bases and J by 5 bases, with 7 bases left in between. Germline V gene sequence: CDR1 LNHDA, CDR2 SQIVND (reference sequence). The CDR3 DNA follows: TGTGCCAGTAGTATTAGGCGGAATGAAAAACTGTTTTTT. Amino acid sequence: CASSIRRNEKLFF.

This clone appeared a few times. The CDR3 spells CASSQGQGAGEKLFF. CDR3 nucleotide sequence: TGCGCCAGCAGCCAAGGACAGGGGGCGGGAGAAAAACTGTTTTTT. V and J are TRBV4-1 and TRBJ1-4, with TRBD1 matching over 10 bases. The CDR3 runs 15 residues. In germline, CDR1 is MGHRA, CDR2 YSYEKL. Trimming at V came to 1 base and at J to 8 bases, leaving 4 bases not matched to a gene.

The chain employs TRBV5-1 and TRBJ2-7, with D unclear. Germline values: CDR1 SGHRS, CDR2 YFSETQ. The CDR3 sequence is 15 residues long. V was pared by 0 bases and J by 6 bases, with 16 bases between. The CDR3 spells CASSLGSGLRPEQYF. The CDR3 coding sequence is TGCGCCAGCAGCTTGGGATCCGGCCTCCGTCCCGAGCAGTACTTC.

This clone was seen more than once but under ten times. The chain has TRBV10-3 and TRBJ2-7, with a weak D call TRBD1 (6 bases). V lost 8 bases to trimming and J lost 5 bases, with 13 bases between them. Germline loops: CDR1 ENHRY, CDR2 SYGVKD. The CDR3 has 12 residues. CDR3 DNA sequence: TGTGCCATCGGGAAGAAGGGGGACGAGCAGTACTTC. Encoded protein: CAIGKKGDEQYF.

The count of this clone is one. The gene calls are TRBV30 and TRBJ1-5; D call uncertain. Germline V gene data show CDR1 as GTSNPN and CDR2 as SVGIG (reference sequence). V was clipped by 2 bases and J by 1 base, with 15 bases between them. The CDR3 loop spans 16 amino acids. The CDR3 DNA follows: TGTGCCTGGAGTTCATCCGCACCGGGGAGCAATCAGCCCCAGCATTTT. Its protein product is CAWSSSAPGSNQPQHF. The full variable domain, rest sourced from reference TRBV30 and TRBJ1-5, is SQTIHQWPATLVQPVGSPLSLECTVEGTSNPNLYWYRQAAGRGLQLLFYSVGIGQISSEVPQNLSASRPQDRQFILSSKKLLLSDSGFYLCAWSSSAPGSNQPQHFGDGTRLSIL.

The chain employs TRBV6-5 and TRBJ1-3; D is unresolved. The CDR3 extends over 15 amino acids. Per germline, CDR1 MNHEY and CDR2 SVGAGI. With 6 bases removed from V and 4 bases from J, the gap between germline ends came to 16 bases. CDR3 DNA sequence: TGTGCCAGCAGCCTCATTAGGTCGGCGGGAAACACCATATATTTT. Protein product: CASSLIRSAGNTIYF.

This CDR3 reads CASSYANAGYGYTF. The CDR3 coding sequence is TGTGCCAGCAGTTACGCGAACGCAGGGTATGGCTACACCTTC. This chain uses TRBV6-5 with TRBJ1-2; D might be TRBD1 (5 bases). The ends were cut back, 2 bases at V and 5 bases at J, with 12 bases in the middle. The CDR3 runs to 14 residues. The V gene's germline CDR1 is MNHEY and CDR2 SVGAGI.

The rearrangement uses TRBV2 and TRBJ1-1; D unclear. This CDR3 is built from 16 residues. The V and J ends lost 8 bases and 2 bases respectively, with 21 bases between them. Germline V gene data show CDR1 as SNHLY and CDR2 as FYNNEI. The DNA of the CDR3 is TGTGCCAGCGGTTTTTCGAATCCCCCGAGAAACACTGAAGCTTTCTTT. This codes for CASGFSNPPRNTEAFF.

The J gene is TRBJ1-2, the V gene TRBV2; tentatively, D is TRBD1 (6 bases). Trimming took off 8 bases at V and 5 bases at J, with 21 bases between the two ends. Germline CDR1 SNHLY, CDR2 FYNNEI. The CDR3 has 15 amino acids. The CDR3 nucleotides read TGTGCCAGCTTCATTTCCGGGCAGGGGAATTATGGCTACACCTTC. Residues: CASFISGQGNYGYTF.

The rearrangement uses TRBV7-2 and TRBJ1-3; 7 nucleotides agree with TRBD1. This CDR3 spans 16 amino acids. Germline V CDR1 and CDR2: SGHTA, FQGNSA. V trimming: 4 bases; J trimming: 0 bases; junction bases outside the gene matches: 6. CDR3 nucleotides: TGTGCCAGCAGCTCGAACAGGGGTAACTCTGGAAACACCATATATTTT. Translating gives CASSSNRGNSGNTIYF.

The chain is built from TRBV6-5 and TRBJ2-7; D not resolved. With 6 bases removed from V and 6 bases from J, the gap between germline ends came to 9 bases. The CDR3 has 11 amino acids. Germline V gene lookup returns CDR1 MNHEY and CDR2 SVGAGI. This CDR3 is CASSSAGEQYF. The CDR3 DNA sequence: TGTGCCAGCAGCTCTGCAGGCGAGCAGTACTTC.

The V call is TRBV11-2, the J call TRBJ2-7, with 9 bases matching TRBD1. Trimming removed 4 bases from V and 1 base from J; junction bases left unmatched: 5. The CDR3 runs 15 residues. Germline V gene lookup returns CDR1 SGHAT and CDR2 FQNNGV. The CDR3 protein is CASSYTGGGSYEQYF. In DNA, the CDR3 is TGTGCCAGCAGCTACACAGGGGGCGGATCCTACGAGCAGTACTTC.

The chain uses TRBV27 and TRBJ1-1; 11 positions agree with TRBD1. V lost 7 bases to trimming and J lost 8 bases; unmatched junction nucleotides: 9. Germline-derived CDR1 and CDR2 are MNHEY and SMNVEV (reference sequence). This CDR3 has 14 residues. CDR3 protein: CASNAGQGAREAFF. CDR3 bases: TGTGCCAGCAATGCCGGACAGGGGGCGCGGGAAGCTTTCTTT.

The rearrangement uses TRBV5-6 and TRBJ2-7, with D perhaps matching TRBD1 (6 bases). The V end was cut by 4 bases, the J end by 2 bases, with 10 bases between. CDR3 length equals 13 residues. Germline V gene lookup returns CDR1 SGHDT and CDR2 YYEEEE. CDR3 DNA sequence: TGTGCCAGCAGCATGGGACAAGCCTACGAGCAGTACGTC. This codes for CASSMGQAYEQYV.

V gene TRBV4-1 combines with J gene TRBJ1-2; 9 bases are a match to TRBD1. V shed 3 bases, J shed 4 bases, and the junction held 15 bases outside the gene matches. The V gene's germline CDR1 is MGHRA and CDR2 YSYEKL. The CDR3 consists of 18 residues. CDR3 sequence reads: CASSHPRDRDLYGYGYTF. The CDR3 region has the DNA TGCGCCAGCAGCCATCCTCGGGACAGGGATTTGTATGGCTATGGCTACACCTTC.

The chain carries TRBV5-6 and TRBJ2-7; 7 nucleotides align to TRBD1. The CDR3 has 14 residues. Losses at the gene ends were 2 bases for V and 6 bases for J; bases not matched to a gene: 8. CDR1 and CDR2 from the germline V gene are SGHDT and YYEEEE. The CDR3 DNA reads TGTGCCAGCAGCTTCGGGAAGGGGGCTAGCGAGCAGTACGTC. It is translated as CASSFGKGASEQYV.

This clone was seen once. The chain has TRBV6-5 and TRBJ1-2; 8 positions agree with TRBD1. CDR3 size: 12 residues. After removal of 6 bases from V and 6 bases from J, the junction contained 3 bases not matched to a gene. Germline V CDR1 and CDR2: MNHEY, SVGAGI. CDR3 sequence reads: CASSRTGNGYTF. The CDR3 DNA sequence: TGTGCCAGCAGCCGGACAGGGAATGGCTACACCTTC.